This T cell receptor beta chain was identified in a study of long-term antiretroviral therapy in people with HIV. Per individual, the PBMC samples numbered at least one pre-ART and at least two post-ART. DNA was extracted from about 1-10 million thawed cryopreserved PBMC. Sequencing used immunoSEQ v3.0 at survey level. Method: immunoSEQ multiplex PCR; TCRdb's copy keeps in-frame clones and lacks some. The sample lists 21,000 or so clones; more than 70% were seen once. Comments on this clone: What it recognizes is unknown.

Findings and caveats of the study: Post-treatment diversity went higher with ART but stayed below transplant donor controls.

CDR1 SGHNT and CDR2 YYREEE come from the germline V gene (reference sequence). This CDR3 is 12 amino acids long. Trimming left V 2 bases short and J 4 bases short, with 6 bases between. The chain recombines TRBV5-4 with TRBJ2-5, with no clear D. The starting material was unsorted PBMCs, obtained 2.3 years after starting antiretroviral therapy. The receptor comes from a man aged 55 to 70 with HIV. CDR3 DNA sequence: TGTGCCAGCAGCTTCGTCGGAGAGACCCAGTACTTC. Amino acid sequence: CASSFVGETQYF.